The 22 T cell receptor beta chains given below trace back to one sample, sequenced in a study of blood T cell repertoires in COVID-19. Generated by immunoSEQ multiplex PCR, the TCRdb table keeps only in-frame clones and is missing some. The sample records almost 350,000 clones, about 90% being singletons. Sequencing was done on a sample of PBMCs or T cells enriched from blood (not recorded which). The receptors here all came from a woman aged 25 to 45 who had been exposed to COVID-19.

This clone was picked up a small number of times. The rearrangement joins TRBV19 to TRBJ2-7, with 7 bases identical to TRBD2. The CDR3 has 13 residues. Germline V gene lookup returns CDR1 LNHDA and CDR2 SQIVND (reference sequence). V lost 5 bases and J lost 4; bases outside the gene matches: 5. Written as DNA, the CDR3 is TGTGCCAGTAGTGTCCAGGGAGGGTACGAGCAGTACTTC. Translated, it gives CASSVQGGYEQYF.

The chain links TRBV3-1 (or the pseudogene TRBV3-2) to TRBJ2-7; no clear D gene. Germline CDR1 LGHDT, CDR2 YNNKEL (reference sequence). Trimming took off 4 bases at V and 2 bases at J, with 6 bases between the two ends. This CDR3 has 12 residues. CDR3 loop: CASSRTTYEQYF. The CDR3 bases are TGTGCCAGCAGCCGAACTACCTACGAGCAGTACTTC.

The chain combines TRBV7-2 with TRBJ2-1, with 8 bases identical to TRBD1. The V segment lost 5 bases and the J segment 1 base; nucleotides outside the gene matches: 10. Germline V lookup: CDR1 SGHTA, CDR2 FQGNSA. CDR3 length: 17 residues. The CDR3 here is CASSPRGQGASYNEQFF. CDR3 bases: TGTGCCAGCAGCCCCCGGGGTCAGGGGGCTTCCTACAATGAGCAGTTCTTC.

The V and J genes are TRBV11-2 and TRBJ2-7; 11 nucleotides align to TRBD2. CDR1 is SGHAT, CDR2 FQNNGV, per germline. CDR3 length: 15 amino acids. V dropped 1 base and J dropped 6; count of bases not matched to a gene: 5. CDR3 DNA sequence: TGTGCCAGCAGCTTAGCACTAGCGGGAGTTGCCGAGCAGTACTTC. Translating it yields CASSLALAGVAEQYF. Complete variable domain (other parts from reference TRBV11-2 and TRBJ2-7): EAGVAQSPRYKIIEKRQSVAFWCNPISGHATLYWYQQILGQGPKLLIQFQNNGVVDDSQLPKDRFSAERLKGVDSTLKIQPAKLEDSAVYLCASSLALAGVAEQYFGPGTRLTVT.

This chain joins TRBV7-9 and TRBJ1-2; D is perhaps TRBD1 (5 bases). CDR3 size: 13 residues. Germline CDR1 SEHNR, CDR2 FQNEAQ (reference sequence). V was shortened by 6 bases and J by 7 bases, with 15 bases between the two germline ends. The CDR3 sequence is CASRETEIRGYTF. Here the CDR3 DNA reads TGTGCCAGCAGGGAGACAGAAATCCGTGGCTACACCTTC.

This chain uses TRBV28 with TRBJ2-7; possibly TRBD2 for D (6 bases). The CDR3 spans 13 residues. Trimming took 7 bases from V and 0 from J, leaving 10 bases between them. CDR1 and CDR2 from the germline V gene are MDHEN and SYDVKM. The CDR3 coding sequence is TGTGCCAGCAAGGGGACTGACTCCTACGAGCAGTACTTC. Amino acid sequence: CASKGTDSYEQYF. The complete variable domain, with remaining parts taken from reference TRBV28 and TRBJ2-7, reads DVKVTQSSRYLVKRTGEKVFLECVQDMDHENMFWYRQDPGLGLRLIYFSYDVKMKEKGDIPEGYSVSREKKERFSLILESASTNQTSMYLCASKGTDSYEQYFGPGTRLTVT.

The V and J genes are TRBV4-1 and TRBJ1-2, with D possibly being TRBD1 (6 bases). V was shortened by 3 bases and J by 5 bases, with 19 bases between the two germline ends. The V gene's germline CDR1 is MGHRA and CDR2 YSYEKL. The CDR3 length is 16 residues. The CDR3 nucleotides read TGCGCCAGCAGCCAGGCTTGGACAGCTCCCGGGTATGGCTACACCTTC. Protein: CASSQAWTAPGYGYTF.

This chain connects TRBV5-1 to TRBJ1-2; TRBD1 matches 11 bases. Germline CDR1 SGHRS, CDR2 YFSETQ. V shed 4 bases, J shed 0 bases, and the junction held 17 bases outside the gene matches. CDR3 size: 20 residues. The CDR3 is CASSTHGPGQGALANYGYTF. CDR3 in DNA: TGCGCCAGCAGCACGCACGGACCCGGACAGGGGGCTCTGGCTAACTATGGCTACACCTTC.

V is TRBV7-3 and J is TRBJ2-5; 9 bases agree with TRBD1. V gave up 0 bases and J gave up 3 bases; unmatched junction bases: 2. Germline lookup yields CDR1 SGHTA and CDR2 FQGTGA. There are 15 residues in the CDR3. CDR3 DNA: TGTGCCAGCAGCTTAACGGGACAGGGTGAAGAGACCCAGTACTTC. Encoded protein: CASSLTGQGEETQYF.

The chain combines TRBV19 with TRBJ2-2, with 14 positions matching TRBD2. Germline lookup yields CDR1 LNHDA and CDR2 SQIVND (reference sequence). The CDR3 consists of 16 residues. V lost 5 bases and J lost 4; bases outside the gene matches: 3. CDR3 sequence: CASSSGLAGVTGELFF. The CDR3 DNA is TGTGCCAGTAGTTCGGGACTAGCGGGAGTCACCGGGGAGCTGTTTTTT.

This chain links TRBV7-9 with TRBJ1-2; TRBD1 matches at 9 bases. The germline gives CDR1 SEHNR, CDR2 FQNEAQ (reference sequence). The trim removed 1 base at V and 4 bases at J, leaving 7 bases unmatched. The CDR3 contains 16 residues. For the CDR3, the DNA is TGTGCCAGCAGCTTAGGAGGGACAGGGCAACTCTATGGCTACACCTTC. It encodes CASSLGGTGQLYGYTF.

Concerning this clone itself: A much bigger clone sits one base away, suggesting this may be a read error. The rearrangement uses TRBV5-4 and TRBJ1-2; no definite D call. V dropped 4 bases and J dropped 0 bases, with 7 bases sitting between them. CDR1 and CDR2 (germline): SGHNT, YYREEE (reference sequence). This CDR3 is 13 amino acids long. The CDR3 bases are TGTGCCAGCAGCGTTGACACTAACTATGGCTACACCTTC. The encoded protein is CASSVDTNYGYTF.

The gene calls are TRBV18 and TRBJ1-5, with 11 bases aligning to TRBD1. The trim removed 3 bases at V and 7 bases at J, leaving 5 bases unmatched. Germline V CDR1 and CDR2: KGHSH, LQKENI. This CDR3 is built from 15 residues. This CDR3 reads CASSPGQGAIQPQHF. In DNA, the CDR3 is TGTGCCAGCTCACCCGGACAGGGGGCGATCCAGCCCCAGCATTTT.

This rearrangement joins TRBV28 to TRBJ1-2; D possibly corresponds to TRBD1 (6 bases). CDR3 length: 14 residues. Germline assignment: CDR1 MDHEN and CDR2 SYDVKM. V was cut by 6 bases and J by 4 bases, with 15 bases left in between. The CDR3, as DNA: TGTGCCAGCAGCCCCGGACAGCCCCCCTATGGCTACACCTTC. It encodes CASSPGQPPYGYTF.

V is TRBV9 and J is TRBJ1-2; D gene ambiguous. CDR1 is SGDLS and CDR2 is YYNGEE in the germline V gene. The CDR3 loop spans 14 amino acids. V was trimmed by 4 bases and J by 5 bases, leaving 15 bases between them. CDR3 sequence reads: CASSLNHQEYGYTF. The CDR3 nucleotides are TGTGCCAGCAGCCTGAACCATCAGGAATATGGCTACACCTTC.

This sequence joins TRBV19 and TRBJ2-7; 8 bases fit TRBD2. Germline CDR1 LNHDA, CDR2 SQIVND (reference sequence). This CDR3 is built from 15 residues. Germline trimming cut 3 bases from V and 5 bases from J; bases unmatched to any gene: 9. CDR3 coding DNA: TGTGCCAGTAGTATCGCCGGGAGGGGTTTGGACGAGCAGTACTTC. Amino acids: CASSIAGRGLDEQYF.

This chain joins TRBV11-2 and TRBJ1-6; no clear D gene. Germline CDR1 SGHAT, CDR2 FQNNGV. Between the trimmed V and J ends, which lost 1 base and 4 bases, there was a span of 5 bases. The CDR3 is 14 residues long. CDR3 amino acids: CASSLVQYNSPLHF. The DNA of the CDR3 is TGTGCCAGCAGCTTAGTCCAGTATAATTCACCCCTCCACTTT. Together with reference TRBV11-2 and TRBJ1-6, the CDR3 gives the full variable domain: EAGVAQSPRYKIIEKRQSVAFWCNPISGHATLYWYQQILGQGPKLLIQFQNNGVVDDSQLPKDRFSAERLKGVDSTLKIQPAKLEDSAVYLCASSLVQYNSPLHFGNGTRLTVT.

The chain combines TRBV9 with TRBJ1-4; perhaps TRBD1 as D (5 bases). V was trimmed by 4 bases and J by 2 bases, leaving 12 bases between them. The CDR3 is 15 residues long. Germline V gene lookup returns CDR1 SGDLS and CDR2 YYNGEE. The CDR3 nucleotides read TGTGCCAGCAGCACCTTCGGGGGGACTAATGAAAAACTGTTTTTT. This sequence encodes CASSTFGGTNEKLFF. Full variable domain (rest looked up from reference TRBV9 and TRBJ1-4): DSGVTQTPKHLITATGQRVTLRCSPRSGDLSVYWYQQSLDQGLQFLIQYYNGEERAKGNILERFSAQQFPDLHSELNLSSLELGDSALYFCASSTFGGTNEKLFFGSGTQLSVL.

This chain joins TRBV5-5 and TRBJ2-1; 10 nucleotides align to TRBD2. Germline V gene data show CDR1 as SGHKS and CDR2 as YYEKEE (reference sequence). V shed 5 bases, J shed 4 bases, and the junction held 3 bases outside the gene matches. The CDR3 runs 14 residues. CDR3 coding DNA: TGTGCCAGCAGTTGGACTAGCGGATACAATGAGCAGTTCTTC. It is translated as CASSWTSGYNEQFF.

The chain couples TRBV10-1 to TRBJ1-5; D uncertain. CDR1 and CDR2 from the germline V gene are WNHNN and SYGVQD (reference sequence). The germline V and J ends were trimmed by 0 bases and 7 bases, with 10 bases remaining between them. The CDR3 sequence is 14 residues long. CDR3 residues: CASSESLLEQPQHF. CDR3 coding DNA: TGCGCCAGCAGTGAGTCGCTCCTGGAGCAGCCCCAGCATTTT.

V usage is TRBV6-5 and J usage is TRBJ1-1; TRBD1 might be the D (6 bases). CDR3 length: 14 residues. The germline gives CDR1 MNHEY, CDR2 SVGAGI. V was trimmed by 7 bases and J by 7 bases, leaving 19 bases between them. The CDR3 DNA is TGTGCCAGCATCTACGAGTGGGGGCACGGTGAAGCTTTCTTT. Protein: CASIYEWGHGEAFF.

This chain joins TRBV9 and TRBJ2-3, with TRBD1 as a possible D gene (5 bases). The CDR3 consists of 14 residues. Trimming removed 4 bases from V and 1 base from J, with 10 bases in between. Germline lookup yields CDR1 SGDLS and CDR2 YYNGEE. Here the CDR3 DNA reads TGTGCCAGCAGCTTCAGGGTGGGCACAGATACGCAGTATTTT. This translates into CASSFRVGTDTQYF.